The 7 T cell receptor beta chains in this list originate from one sample, sequenced in a study of Ad26.COV2.S vaccination and SARS-CoV-2 variants. Sequenced by immunoSEQ multiplex PCR; TCRdb stores in-frame clones only, minus some. Here the sample spans around 350,000 clones, 92% being singletons. Sequenced here: peripheral blood, sampled after recovery from COVID-19. The receptors come from a human donor who had recovered from COVID-19.

J is TRBJ1-1 and V is TRBV28; a possible D gene is TRBD1 (6 bases). V lost 7 bases, J lost 1 base, and 16 bases lay in between. This CDR3 contains 15 residues. CDR1 and CDR2 from the germline V gene are MDHEN and SYDVKM. The CDR3 is CASTDGVRGNTEAFF. The CDR3 bases are TGTGCCAGCACCGATGGGGTCAGGGGGAACACTGAAGCTTTCTTT.

The V call is TRBV4-1, the J call TRBJ2-3; a weak D match, TRBD2 (6 bases). Looked up from germline, CDR1 is MGHRA and CDR2 is YSYEKL. Trimming shortened V by 3 bases and J by 2 bases, and 18 bases separated the two germline ends. The CDR3 is 17 residues long. In DNA, the CDR3 is TGCGCCAGCAGCCAGAGGGGAGGCCAGCGGTCCACAGATACGCAGTATTTT. As protein: CASSQRGGQRSTDTQYF.

The V gene is TRBV7-8, the J gene TRBJ2-7; D perhaps matches TRBD1 (6 bases). In germline, CDR1 is SGHVS, CDR2 FQNEAQ. V lost 1 base, J lost 5 bases, and 21 bases lay in between. CDR3 length equals 17 residues. CDR3 DNA sequence: TGTGCCAGCAGCTTAGTAGGGGGTACTGGACTTAGGGACGAGCAGTACTTC. Translation: CASSLVGGTGLRDEQYF.

The rearrangement uses TRBV10-1 and TRBJ2-2, with D possibly being TRBD1 (5 bases). The CDR3 sequence is 13 residues long. V lost 8 bases, J lost 2 bases, and 9 bases lay in between. The germline V gene encodes CDR1 WNHNN and CDR2 SYGVQD (reference sequence). This CDR3 is CASGHQNTGELFF. DNA of the CDR3: TGCGCCAGCGGACACCAAAACACCGGGGAGCTGTTTTTT.

This rearrangement joins TRBV4-2 to TRBJ2-1; 7 bases are shared with TRBD1. This CDR3 comprises 14 residues. V was pared by 3 bases and J by 9 bases, with 8 bases of the junction left unmatched. The germline V gene has CDR1 LGHNA and CDR2 YNFKEQ. CDR3 nucleotide sequence: TGTGCCAGCAGCCATAAGGGGGCGGCAGGTGAGCAGTTCTTC. Its translation is CASSHKGAAGEQFF.

The rearrangement uses TRBV6-6 and TRBJ2-7; a weak D match, TRBD1 (5 bases). This CDR3 has 14 residues. Germline V CDR1 and CDR2: MNHNY, SVGAGI (reference sequence). With 6 bases removed from V and 5 bases from J, the gap between germline ends came to 17 bases. DNA for the CDR3: TGTGCCAGCAGCGATTTCCAGGGTGTCGACGAGCAGTACTTC. It encodes CASSDFQGVDEQYF.

The V and J genes are TRBV10-3 and TRBJ1-1; D ambiguous. Germline V gene lookup returns CDR1 ENHRY and CDR2 SYGVKD. V gave up 8 bases and J gave up 5 bases, with 12 bases separating them. This CDR3 has 12 residues. Here the CDR3 reads CAIQSYGTEAFF. Written as DNA, the CDR3 is TGTGCCATCCAATCTTACGGTACTGAAGCTTTCTTT.